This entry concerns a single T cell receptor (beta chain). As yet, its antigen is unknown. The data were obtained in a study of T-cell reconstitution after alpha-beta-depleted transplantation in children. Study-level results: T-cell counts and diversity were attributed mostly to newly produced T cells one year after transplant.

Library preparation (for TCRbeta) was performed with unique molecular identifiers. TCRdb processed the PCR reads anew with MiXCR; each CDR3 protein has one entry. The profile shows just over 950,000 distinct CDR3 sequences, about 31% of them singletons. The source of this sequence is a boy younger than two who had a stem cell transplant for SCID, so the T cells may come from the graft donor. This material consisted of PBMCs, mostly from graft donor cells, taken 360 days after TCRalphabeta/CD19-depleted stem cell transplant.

The CDR3 spells CASSFRTPSNTGELFF. For the CDR3, the DNA is TGCGCCAGCAGCTTTAGGACACCGTCGAACACCGGGGAGCTGTTTTTT. This chain connects TRBV5-1 to TRBJ2-2; D perhaps matches TRBD1 (5 bases). This CDR3 is built from 16 residues. The V end was cut by 2 bases, the J end by 0 bases, with 11 bases between. CDR1 and CDR2 (germline): SGHRS, YFSETQ.